This section outlines one TCR beta chain sequence together with its context. V lost 0 bases and J lost 2, with 8 bases in between. CDR3 length: 15 amino acids. Germline CDR1 reads GTSNPN; CDR2 reads SVGIG (reference sequence). This entry belongs to a study of blood T cell repertoires in COVID-19. The data were produced by immunoSEQ multiplex PCR, yet TCRdb's version contains in-frame clones alone and is incomplete. The data show about 260,000 clones, about nine tenths seen once. This TCR came from a woman in her twenties or thirties with COVID-19, enrolled during active disease. The sample comprised peripheral blood. The chain employs TRBV30 and TRBJ1-6; TRBD1 is a possible D gene (5 bases). Written as DNA, the CDR3 is TGTGCCTGGAGTGTGCAGGGCACCTATAATTCACCCCTCCACTTT. It codes for CAWSVQGTYNSPLHF.